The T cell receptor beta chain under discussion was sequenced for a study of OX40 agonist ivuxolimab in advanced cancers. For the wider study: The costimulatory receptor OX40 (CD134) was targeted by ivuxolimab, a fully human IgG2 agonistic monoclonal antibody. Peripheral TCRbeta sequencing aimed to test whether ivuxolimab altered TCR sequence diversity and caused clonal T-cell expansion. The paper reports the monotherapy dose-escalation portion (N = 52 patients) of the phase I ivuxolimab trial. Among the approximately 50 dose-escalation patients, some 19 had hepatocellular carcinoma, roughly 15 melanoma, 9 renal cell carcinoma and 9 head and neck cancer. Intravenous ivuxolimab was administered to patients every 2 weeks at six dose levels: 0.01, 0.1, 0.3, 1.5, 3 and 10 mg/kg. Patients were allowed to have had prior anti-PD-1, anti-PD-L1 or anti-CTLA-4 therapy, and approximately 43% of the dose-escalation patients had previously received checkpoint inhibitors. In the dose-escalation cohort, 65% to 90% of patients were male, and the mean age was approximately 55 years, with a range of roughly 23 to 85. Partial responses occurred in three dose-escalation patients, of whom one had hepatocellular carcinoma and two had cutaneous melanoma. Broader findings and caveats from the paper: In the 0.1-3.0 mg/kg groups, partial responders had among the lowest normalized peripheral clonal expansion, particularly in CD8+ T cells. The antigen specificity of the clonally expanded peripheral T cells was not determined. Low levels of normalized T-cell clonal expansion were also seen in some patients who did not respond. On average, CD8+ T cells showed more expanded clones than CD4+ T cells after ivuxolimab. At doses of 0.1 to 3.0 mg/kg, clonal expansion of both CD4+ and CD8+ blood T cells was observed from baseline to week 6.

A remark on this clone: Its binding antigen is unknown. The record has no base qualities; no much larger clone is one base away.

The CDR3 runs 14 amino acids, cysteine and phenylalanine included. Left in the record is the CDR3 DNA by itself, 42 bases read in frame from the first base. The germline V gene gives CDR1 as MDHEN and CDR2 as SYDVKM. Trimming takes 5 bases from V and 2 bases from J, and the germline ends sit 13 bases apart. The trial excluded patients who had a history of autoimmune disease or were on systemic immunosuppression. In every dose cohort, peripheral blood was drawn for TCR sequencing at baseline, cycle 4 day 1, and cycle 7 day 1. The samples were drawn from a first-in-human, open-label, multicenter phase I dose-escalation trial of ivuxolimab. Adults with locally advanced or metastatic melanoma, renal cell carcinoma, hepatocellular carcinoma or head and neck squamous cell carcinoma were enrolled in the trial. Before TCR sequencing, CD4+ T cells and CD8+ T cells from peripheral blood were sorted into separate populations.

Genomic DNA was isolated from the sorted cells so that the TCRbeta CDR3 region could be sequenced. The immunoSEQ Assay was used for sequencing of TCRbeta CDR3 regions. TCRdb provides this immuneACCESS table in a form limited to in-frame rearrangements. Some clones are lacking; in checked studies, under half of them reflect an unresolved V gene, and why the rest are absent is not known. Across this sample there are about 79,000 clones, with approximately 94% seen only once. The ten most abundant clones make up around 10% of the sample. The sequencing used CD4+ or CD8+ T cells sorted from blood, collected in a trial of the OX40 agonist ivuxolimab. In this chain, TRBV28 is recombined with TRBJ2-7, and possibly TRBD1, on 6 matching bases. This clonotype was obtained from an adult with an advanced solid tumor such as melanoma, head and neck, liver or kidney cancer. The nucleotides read TGTGCCAGCAGTACAATTGACAGGCCCTACGAGCAGTACTTC. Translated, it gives CASSTIDRPYEQYF.